The present entry profiles one TCR beta chain with its context. Its antigen is not identified. The sample comes from a study of cytomegalovirus exposure and HLA in healthy donors. Germline V gene lookup returns CDR1 MNHEY and CDR2 SVGAGI. The CDR3 loop spans 14 amino acids. V was pared by 5 bases and J by 3 bases, with 12 bases between. Study-wide results and limits: TCR beta chains numbering some 150 were designated cytomegalovirus-associated. Rarity characterized most TCR sequences, yet some public TCRs appeared in many donors.

TCRdb's copy holds only in-frame clones and misses some; the assay was immunoSEQ multiplex PCR. The sample lists fewer than 150,000 clones; 85% to 90% were seen once. Sequenced: PBMCs. V is TRBV6-5 and J is TRBJ2-3, with D perhaps matching TRBD1 (6 bases). This TCR came from a woman aged 18-30 years in good health and CMV-seropositive. Here the CDR3 reads CASSDRTLTDTQYF. CDR3 coding DNA: TGTGCCAGCAGTGACAGGACTTTAACAGATACGCAGTATTTT.